Listed below are T cell receptor beta chains from one sample, sequenced in a study of CD8 T cells in Susac syndrome. TCRdb reanalysed the immunoSEQ multiplex PCR reads using MiXCR and keeps one entry per CDR3 protein. The repertoire holds over 350,000 distinct CDR3 sequences, with 85% to 90% as singletons. Sequencing was done on a sample of CD8+ T cells from PBMCs. The receptors were gathered from a human donor with multiple sclerosis. Both conserved end residues are part of each CDR3. Each record gives: D gene, clone size, V gene, J gene, CDR3 protein, CDR3 DNA. The D gene is left open where the match is weak. Expanded clones get a size class; other rows say once, few or many, or leave the size out.

D: NA; size: NA; V: TRBV24-1; J: TRBJ1-1; CDR3: CATSEALRPPLSAFF; DNA: TGTGCCACCAGTGAGGCTCTTCGGCCTCCGCTGAGCGCTTTCTTT
D: NA; size: few; V: TRBV15; J: TRBJ2-1; CDR3: CATSRDRGQFQNNEQFF; DNA: TGTGCCACCAGCAGGGATCGAGGACAATTCCAAAACAATGAGCAGTTCTTC
D: TRBD1; size: once; V: TRBV2; J: TRBJ1-4; CDR3: CASSEPRTGTNEKLFF; DNA: TGTGCCAGCAGTGAACCTAGGACAGGGACCAATGAAAAACTGTTTTTT
D: TRBD2; size: NA; V: TRBV15; J: TRBJ2-3; CDR3: CATSSGAGGADTQYF; DNA: TGTGCCACCAGCAGCGGAGCGGGGGGTGCAGATACGCAGTATTTT
D: TRBD1; size: NA; V: TRBV27; J: TRBJ2-1; CDR3: CASRYSQGARDEQFF; DNA: TGTGCCAGCAGATACTCACAGGGGGCTAGGGATGAGCAGTTCTTC
D: TRBD1; size: NA; V: TRBV6-5; J: TRBJ1-1; CDR3: CASTGGSGGEAFF; DNA: TGTGCCAGCACCGGGGGGTCAGGGGGCGAAGCTTTCTTT
D: NA; size: NA; V: TRBV7-9; J: TRBJ2-7; CDR3: CASSLSTAAYEQYF; DNA: TGTGCCAGCAGCTTATCCACAGCTGCCTACGAGCAGTACTTC
D: NA; size: NA; V: TRBV3-1; J: TRBJ2-1; CDR3: CASSHFGYSNNEQFF; DNA: TGTGCCAGCAGCCACTTTGGTTACAGTAACAATGAGCAGTTCTTC
D: NA; size: NA; V: TRBV6-4; J: TRBJ1-2; CDR3: CASRGSNYGYTF; DNA: TGTGCCAGCAGGGGTTCTAACTATGGCTACACCTTC
D: NA; size: NA; V: TRBV7-8; J: TRBJ2-5; CDR3: CASSLDATEEYF; DNA: TGTGCCAGCAGCTTAGATGCGACAGAAGAGTACTTC
D: NA; size: NA; V: TRBV2; J: TRBJ1-5; CDR3: CASQGTGITSNQPQHF; DNA: TGTGCCAGCCAGGGGACGGGGATCACGAGCAATCAGCCCCAGCATTTT
D: NA; size: NA; V: TRBV10-3; J: TRBJ1-5; CDR3: CASRRADQPNQPQHF; DNA: TGTGCCAGTAGGAGGGCAGACCAACCAAATCAGCCCCAGCATTTT
D: TRBD1; size: NA; V: TRBV3-1; J: TRBJ2-5; CDR3: CASSQTKPSTSGGYQETQYF; DNA: TGTGCCAGCAGCCAAACCAAGCCATCGACATCAGGGGGATACCAAGAGACCCAGTACTTC
D: NA; size: NA; V: TRBV2; J: TRBJ2-7; CDR3: CASSDVNRGGEQYF; DNA: TGTGCCAGCAGTGATGTCAACAGGGGAGGCGAGCAGTACTTC
D: TRBD1; size: NA; V: TRBV6-6; J: TRBJ1-5; CDR3: CASSSPGGGQPQHF; DNA: TGTGCCAGCAGTTCCCCAGGGGGGGGGCAGCCCCAGCATTTT
D: NA; size: NA; V: TRBV11-2; J: TRBJ1-1; CDR3: CASSLGVQGQAFF; DNA: TGTGCCAGCAGCTTAGGGGTACAGGGCCAAGCTTTCTTT
D: NA; size: few; V: TRBV6-6; J: TRBJ1-1; CDR3: CASSSVEAFF; DNA: TGTGCCAGCAGTTCTGTTGAAGCTTTCTTT
D: NA; size: NA; V: TRBV28; J: TRBJ2-1; CDR3: CASSSGWVSGDEQFF; DNA: TGTGCCAGCAGTTCCGGATGGGTTTCTGGGGATGAGCAGTTCTTC
D: TRBD2; size: NA; V: TRBV19; J: TRBJ2-7; CDR3: CASSPGLAGRYEQYF; DNA: TGTGCCAGTAGTCCTGGACTAGCGGGACGCTACGAGCAGTACTTC
D: TRBD1; size: NA; V: TRBV13; J: TRBJ2-7; CDR3: CASSARTGAVYEQYF; DNA: TGTGCCAGCAGCGCGCGGACAGGGGCGGTGTACGAGCAGTACTTC
D: TRBD1; size: NA; V: TRBV5-6; J: TRBJ1-2; CDR3: CASSLATGGPSGYTF; DNA: TGTGCCAGCAGCTTGGCGACAGGGGGCCCCAGTGGCTACACCTTC
D: NA; size: NA; V: TRBV30; J: TRBJ2-7; CDR3: CAWTLPRGKPYEQYF; DNA: TGTGCCTGGACCCTGCCCCGGGGCAAGCCCTACGAGCAGTACTTC
D: TRBD1; size: NA; V: TRBV5-4; J: TRBJ1-6; CDR3: CASSHGTENSPLHF; DNA: TGTGCCAGCAGCCACGGGACAGAGAATTCACCCCTCCACTTT
D: NA; size: NA; V: TRBV5-1; J: TRBJ1-1; CDR3: CASSLDPIGTLEAFF; DNA: TGCGCCAGCAGCTTGGATCCAATTGGGACACTTGAAGCTTTCTTT
D: NA; size: few; V: TRBV4-1; J: TRBJ2-5; CDR3: CASSQEGETQYF; DNA: TGTGCCAGCAGTCAAGAGGGAGAGACCCAGTACTTC
D: NA; size: NA; V: TRBV7-6; J: TRBJ1-1; CDR3: CASSPIAGGNTEAFF; DNA: TGTGCCAGCAGCCCAATAGCCGGCGGGAACACTGAAGCTTTCTTT
D: NA; size: few; V: TRBV6-1; J: TRBJ1-1; CDR3: CASQVVTGTNTEAFF; DNA: TGTGCCAGCCAGGTGGTTACCGGGACGAACACTGAAGCTTTCTTT
D: NA; size: NA; V: TRBV4-2; J: TRBJ1-1; CDR3: CASSPHLEDSTYSMNTEAFF; DNA: TGTGCCAGCAGCCCCCATCTCGAGGACAGTACCTATTCCATGAACACTGAAGCTTTCTTT
D: NA; size: NA; V: TRBV30; J: TRBJ1-1; CDR3: CATGRGDTEAFF; DNA: TGTGCGACCGGAAGAGGGGACACTGAAGCTTTCTTT
D: NA; size: NA; V: TRBV27; J: TRBJ1-1; CDR3: CASSQRARTEAFF; DNA: TGTGCCAGCAGTCAGAGGGCGAGGACTGAAGCTTTCTTT
D: TRBD1; size: NA; V: TRBV19; J: TRBJ2-1; CDR3: CASDRGTYNEQFF; DNA: TGTGCCAGTGACAGGGGGACCTACAATGAGCAGTTCTTC
D: TRBD2; size: NA; V: TRBV20-1; J: TRBJ2-1; CDR3: CSASEIAGDIYNEQFF; DNA: TGCAGTGCTAGTGAAATAGCGGGGGACATCTACAATGAGCAGTTCTTC
D: NA; size: NA; V: TRBV14; J: TRBJ1-1; CDR3: CASSRHVYKNTEAFF; DNA: TGTGCCAGCAGCCGCCACGTTTACAAGAACACTGAAGCTTTCTTT
D: NA; size: NA; V: TRBV6-1; J: TRBJ1-5; CDR3: CASPGAESDNQPQHF; DNA: TGTGCCAGCCCTGGGGCGGAGTCCGACAATCAGCCCCAGCATTTT
D: TRBD1; size: NA; V: TRBV2; J: TRBJ1-1; CDR3: CASVTGRDEAFF; DNA: TGTGCCAGCGTGACAGGGCGCGATGAAGCTTTCTTT
D: NA; size: once; V: TRBV7-9; J: TRBJ2-1; CDR3: CASSWEGDVRFF; DNA: TGTGCCAGCAGCTGGGAGGGGGACGTAAGGTTCTTC
D: TRBD2; size: NA; V: TRBV3-1; J: TRBJ2-1; CDR3: CASTPSLADSYNEQFF; DNA: TGTGCCAGCACCCCGTCACTAGCGGACTCCTACAATGAGCAGTTCTTC
D: NA; size: NA; V: TRBV7-8; J: TRBJ1-1; CDR3: CASSLDEGNTEAFF; DNA: TGTGCCAGCAGCTTAGATGAGGGGAACACTGAAGCTTTCTTT
D: NA; size: NA; V: TRBV12-3/TRBV12-4; J: TRBJ2-7; CDR3: CASSPGTAAEQYF; DNA: TGTGCCAGCAGCCCGGGGACTGCAGCCGAGCAGTACTTC
D: NA; size: NA; V: TRBV30; J: TRBJ2-3; CDR3: CAWSPGTETSTDTQYF; DNA: TGTGCCTGGAGTCCCGGGACGGAGACTAGCACAGATACGCAGTATTTT
D: TRBD2; size: once; V: TRBV7-9; J: TRBJ2-1; CDR3: CASSPLMTIAGDRDEQFF; DNA: TGTGCCAGCAGCCCACTGATGACAATAGCGGGAGATAGGGATGAGCAGTTCTTC
D: NA; size: NA; V: TRBV19; J: TRBJ2-7; CDR3: CASSPGLGLYEQYF; DNA: TGTGCCAGTAGTCCGGGTCTCGGACTCTACGAGCAGTACTTC
D: NA; size: NA; V: TRBV19; J: TRBJ2-3; CDR3: CASSMRVIDTQYF; DNA: TGTGCCAGTAGTATGAGGGTGATAGATACGCAGTATTTT
D: NA; size: once; V: TRBV7-6; J: TRBJ1-1; CDR3: CASSPPGELNTEAFF; DNA: TGTGCCAGCAGCCCTCCAGGCGAACTGAACACTGAAGCTTTCTTT
D: NA; size: once; V: TRBV5-1; J: TRBJ1-2; CDR3: CASRQSGKLNYGYTF; DNA: TGCGCCAGCAGACAGTCAGGAAAACTGAACTATGGCTACACCTTC
D: TRBD1; size: NA; V: TRBV30; J: TRBJ2-1; CDR3: CAWEGTGGGDEQFF; DNA: TGTGCCTGGGAAGGGACAGGGGGTGGAGATGAGCAGTTCTTC
D: TRBD1; size: NA; V: TRBV13; J: TRBJ1-2; CDR3: CASSLPTGRNYGYTF; DNA: TGTGCCAGCAGCTTACCGACAGGGAGGAACTATGGCTACACCTTC
D: NA; size: NA; V: TRBV5-6; J: TRBJ2-7; CDR3: CASSLEPGLAAYEQYF; DNA: TGTGCCAGCAGCTTAGAACCGGGACTCGCAGCCTACGAGCAGTACTTC
D: NA; size: NA; V: TRBV7-9; J: TRBJ1-1; CDR3: CASRTNRPEAFF; DNA: TGTGCCAGCAGGACTAACAGGCCTGAAGCTTTCTTT
D: NA; size: few; V: TRBV5-4; J: TRBJ2-1; CDR3: CASSATVYNEQFF; DNA: TGTGCCAGCAGCGCCACAGTCTACAATGAGCAGTTCTTC
D: NA; size: NA; V: TRBV27; J: TRBJ1-5; CDR3: CASRGTYNQPQHF; DNA: TGTGCCAGCCGGGGGACCTACAATCAGCCCCAGCATTTT
D: NA; size: few; V: TRBV11-2; J: TRBJ1-1; CDR3: CASSLAVSEAFF; DNA: TGTGCCAGCAGCTTAGCGGTTAGTGAAGCTTTCTTT
D: TRBD2; size: NA; V: TRBV27; J: TRBJ2-1; CDR3: CASSFQPGLVDNEQFF; DNA: TGTGCCAGCAGTTTTCAACCGGGACTAGTTGACAATGAGCAGTTCTTC